This T cell receptor (beta chain) appears in the sequencing data of a study of cytomegalovirus exposure and HLA in healthy donors. The PCR made use of 60 Vbeta and 13 Jbeta primers. Generated by immunoSEQ multiplex PCR, the TCRdb table keeps only in-frame clones and is missing some. The repertoire holds fewer than 150,000 clones, more than 60% seen once, with approximately 4.1% in the top ten. From germline, CDR1 is SEHNR and CDR2 FQNEAQ (reference sequence). The CDR3 is 12 residues long. V gave up 4 bases and J gave up 10 bases; unmatched junction bases: 3. This clone was found a few times. Source material: PBMCs. The V call is TRBV7-9, the J call TRBJ2-2; 7 bases align to TRBD2. The sequence came from a woman aged 40 to 50 in good health and CMV-seronegative. CDR3 residues: CASSSTSVELFF. DNA for the CDR3: TGTGCCAGCAGCTCCACTAGCGTGGAGCTGTTTTTT.